This note documents a single TCR beta chain sequence. The sample belongs to a study of chemoradiotherapy in HPV16-positive cancers. Here immunoSEQ multiplex PCR was the method, and the copy in TCRdb shows in-frame clones only, minus some. The table has 25,000 to 35,000 clones, about 89% seen once. Germline values: CDR1 SGHNT, CDR2 YYREEE (reference sequence). Trimming pared 6 bases from V and 2 bases from J, leaving 8 bases between. The CDR3 has 12 residues. This clonotype originated in a human donor with HPV-associated anogenital cancer. The rearrangement joins TRBV5-4 to TRBJ2-5, with a possible D match to TRBD1 (6 bases). This material consisted of blood, taken from a patient who underwent chemoradiotherapy. CDR3 nucleotide sequence: TGTGCCAGCAACAGGGAGCAAGAGACCCAGTACTTC. This codes for CASNREQETQYF.